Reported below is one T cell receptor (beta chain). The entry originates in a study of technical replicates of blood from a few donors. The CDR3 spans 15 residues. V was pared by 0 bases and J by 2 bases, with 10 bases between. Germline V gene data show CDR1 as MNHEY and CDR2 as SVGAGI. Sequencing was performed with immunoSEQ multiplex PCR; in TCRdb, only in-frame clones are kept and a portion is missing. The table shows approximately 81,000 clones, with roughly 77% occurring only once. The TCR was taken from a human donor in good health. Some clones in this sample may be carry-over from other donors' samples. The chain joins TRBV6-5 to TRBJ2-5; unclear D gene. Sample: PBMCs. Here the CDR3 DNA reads TGTGCCAGCAGTTACTCCAATAGCCTTCAAGAGACCCAGTACTTC. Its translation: CASSYSNSLQETQYF.